Below are 6 T cell receptor beta chains sequenced from a single sample in a study of blood T cell repertoires in COVID-19. Here immunoSEQ multiplex PCR was the method, and the copy in TCRdb shows in-frame clones only, minus some. The sample lists about 14,000 clones; around 73% were seen once. Sequencing input: peripheral blood. The origin of the receptors is an older man with acute or convalescent COVID-19.

The chain couples TRBV28 to TRBJ1-2, with D perhaps TRBD1 (6 bases). The CDR3 runs 15 residues. In germline, CDR1 is MDHEN, CDR2 SYDVKM. The V end was cut by 1 base, the J end by 8 bases, with 17 bases between. The CDR3 loop reads CASSLLGASMRGYTF. CDR3 sequence (DNA): TGTGCCAGCAGTTTATTGGGGGCGTCTATGAGGGGCTACACCTTC.

The chain recombines TRBV7-5 with TRBJ1-1. TRBV7-5 corresponds to a pseudogene. This CDR3 spans 13 amino acids. The CDR3 reads CARSLLMNTEAFF. The CDR3 DNA sequence: TGTGCCAGAAGCCTACTAATGAACACTGAAGCTTTCTTT.

The CDR3 sequence is CASSRQGYEQYF. CDR3 bases: TGTGCCAGCAGCCGACAGGGTTACGAGCAGTACTTC. V usage is TRBV7-2 and J usage is TRBJ2-7; 7 nucleotides match TRBD1. The germline CDR1 and CDR2 sequences are SGHTA and FQGNSA. V gave up 5 bases and J gave up 4 bases; unmatched junction bases: 2. This CDR3 has 12 residues.

This chain joins TRBV5-6 and TRBJ1-2; D possibly corresponds to TRBD1 (5 bases). This CDR3 spans 13 amino acids. Trimming stripped 0 bases from V and 8 bases from J, with 11 bases between. Per the germline V gene, CDR1 is SGHDT and CDR2 is YYEEEE. The CDR3 sequence is CASSLGTIDGYTF. For the CDR3, the DNA is TGTGCCAGCAGCTTGGGGACAATCGACGGCTACACCTTC.

This chain joins TRBV30 and TRBJ1-5; weak D call: TRBD1 (6 bases). Per germline, CDR1 GTSNPN and CDR2 SVGIG (reference sequence). The CDR3 has 13 amino acids. Trimming removed 1 base from V and 4 bases from J, with 8 bases in between. The DNA of the CDR3 is TGTGCCTGGAGTGGGACAGTTAATCAGCCCCAGCATTTT. This translates into CAWSGTVNQPQHF.

The gene calls are TRBV3-1 (or the pseudogene TRBV3-2) and TRBJ2-2, with 14 bases that match TRBD2. The CDR3 is made up of 19 amino acids. Germline V gene sequence: CDR1 LGHDT, CDR2 YNNKEL (reference sequence). V lost 1 base, J lost 1 base, and 5 bases stayed unmatched. The CDR3 sequence is CASSQALGTSGGNTGELFF. The CDR3, as DNA: TGTGCCAGCAGCCAAGCACTTGGGACTAGCGGGGGGAACACCGGGGAGCTGTTTTTT.